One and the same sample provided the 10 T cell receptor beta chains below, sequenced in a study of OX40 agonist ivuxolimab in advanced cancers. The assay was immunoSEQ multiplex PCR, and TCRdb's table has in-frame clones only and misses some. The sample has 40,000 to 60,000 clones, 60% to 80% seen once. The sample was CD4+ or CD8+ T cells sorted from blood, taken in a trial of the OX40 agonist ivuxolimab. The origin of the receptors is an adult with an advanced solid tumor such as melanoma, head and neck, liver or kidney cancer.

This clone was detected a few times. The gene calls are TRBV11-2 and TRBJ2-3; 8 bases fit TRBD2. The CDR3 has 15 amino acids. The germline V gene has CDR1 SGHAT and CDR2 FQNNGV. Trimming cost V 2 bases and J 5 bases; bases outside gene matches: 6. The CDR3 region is CASSLSQRGIDTQYF. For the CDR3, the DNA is TGTGCCAGCAGCTTATCTCAGCGGGGGATAGATACGCAGTATTTT.

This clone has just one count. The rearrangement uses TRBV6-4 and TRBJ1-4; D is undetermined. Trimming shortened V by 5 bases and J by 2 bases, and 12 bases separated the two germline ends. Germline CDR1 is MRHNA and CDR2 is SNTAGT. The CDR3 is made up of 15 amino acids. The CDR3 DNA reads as TGTGCCAGCAGTCCTAACGATGGGACTAATGAAAAACTGTTTTTT. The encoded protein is CASSPNDGTNEKLFF.

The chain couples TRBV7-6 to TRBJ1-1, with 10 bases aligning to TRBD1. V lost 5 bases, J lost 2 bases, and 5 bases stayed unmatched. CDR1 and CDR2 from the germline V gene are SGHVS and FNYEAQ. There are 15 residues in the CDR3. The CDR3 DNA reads TGTGCCAGCAGCCCGTGGGACAGGGGAAACACTGAAGCTTTCTTT. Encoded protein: CASSPWDRGNTEAFF.

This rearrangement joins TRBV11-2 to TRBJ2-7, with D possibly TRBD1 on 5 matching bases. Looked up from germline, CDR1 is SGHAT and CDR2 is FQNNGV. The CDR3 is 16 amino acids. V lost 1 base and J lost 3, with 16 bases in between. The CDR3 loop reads CASSLAVGEGVYEQYF. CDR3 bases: TGTGCCAGCAGCTTAGCGGTCGGCGAAGGGGTCTACGAGCAGTACTTC.

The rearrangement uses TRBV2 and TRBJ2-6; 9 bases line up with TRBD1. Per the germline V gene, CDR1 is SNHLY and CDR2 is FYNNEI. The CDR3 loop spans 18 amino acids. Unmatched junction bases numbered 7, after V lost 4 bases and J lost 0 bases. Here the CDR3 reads CASSGDREGFSGANVLTF. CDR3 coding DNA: TGTGCCAGCAGTGGGGACAGGGAGGGATTCTCTGGGGCCAACGTCCTGACTTTC. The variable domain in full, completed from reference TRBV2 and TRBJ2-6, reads EPEVTQTPSHQVTQMGQEVILRCVPISNHLYFYWYRQILGQKVEFLVSFYNNEISEKSEIFDDQFSVERPDGSNFTLKIRSTKLEDSAMYFCASSGDREGFSGANVLTFGAGSRLTVL.

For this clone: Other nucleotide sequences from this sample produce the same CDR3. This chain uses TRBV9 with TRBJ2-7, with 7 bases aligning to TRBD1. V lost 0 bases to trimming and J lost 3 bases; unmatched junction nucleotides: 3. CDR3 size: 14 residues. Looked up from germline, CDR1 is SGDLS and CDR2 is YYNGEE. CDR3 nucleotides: TGTGCCAGCAGCGTAGGAGCAGGGGGCTACGAGCAGTACTTC. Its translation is CASSVGAGGYEQYF.

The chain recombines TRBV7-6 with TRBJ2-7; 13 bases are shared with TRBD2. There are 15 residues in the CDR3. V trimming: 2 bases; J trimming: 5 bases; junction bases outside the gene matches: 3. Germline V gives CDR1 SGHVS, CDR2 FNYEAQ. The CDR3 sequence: CASSLTSGRDNEQYF. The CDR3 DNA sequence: TGTGCCAGCAGCTTAACTAGCGGGAGGGACAACGAGCAGTACTTC. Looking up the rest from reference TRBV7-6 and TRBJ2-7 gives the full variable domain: GAGVSQSPRYKVTKRGQDVALRCDPISGHVSLYWYRQALGQGPEFLTYFNYEAQQDKSGLPNDRFSAERPEGSISTLTIQRTEQRDSAMYRCASSLTSGRDNEQYFGPGTRLTVT.

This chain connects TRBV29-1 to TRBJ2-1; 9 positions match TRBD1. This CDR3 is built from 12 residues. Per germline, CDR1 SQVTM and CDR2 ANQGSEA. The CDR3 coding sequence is TGCAGAGGAGGACAGGGGAGCAATGAGCAGTTCTTC. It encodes CRGGQGSNEQFF.

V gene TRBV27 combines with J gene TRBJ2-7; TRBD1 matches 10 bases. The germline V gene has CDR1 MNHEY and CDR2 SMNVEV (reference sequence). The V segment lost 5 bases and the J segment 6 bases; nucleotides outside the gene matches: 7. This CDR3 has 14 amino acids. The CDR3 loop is CASSHRDRGGEQYF. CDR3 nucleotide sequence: TGTGCCAGCAGTCACCGGGACAGGGGTGGCGAGCAGTACTTC.

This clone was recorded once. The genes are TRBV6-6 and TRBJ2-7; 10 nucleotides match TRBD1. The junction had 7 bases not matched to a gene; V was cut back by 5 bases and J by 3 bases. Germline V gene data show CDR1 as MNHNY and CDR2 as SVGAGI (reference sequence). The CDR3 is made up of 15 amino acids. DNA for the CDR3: TGTGCCAGCAGTGACACGGGGACAGGGGACTACGAGCAGTACTTC. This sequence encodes CASSDTGTGDYEQYF.